This T cell receptor (beta chain) was identified during a study of metastatic and nonmetastatic thyroid tumors (dated by TCRdb to the early 2020s). General notes on the study: The researchers compared repertoires between peripheral blood samples and tumor or nodule tissue samples from patients with malignant or benign thyroid disease.

Based on the germline V gene, the CDR1 and CDR2 sequences are KGHDR and SFDVKD. The CDR3 spans 14 residues, from the cysteine through the phenylalanine. Only the CDR3 DNA stays, 42 bases, in frame from base 1. From V the trimming removes 6 bases and from J it removes 7 bases, while the gene matches leave 6 bases of the junction unaccounted for. Receptor libraries were prepared by PCR. Sequencing used an Illumina HiSeq 4000. High-throughput sequencing was used to profile the CDR3 region of the TCR beta-chain in every patient. The original methods were these. A classifier to discriminate distant-metastatic papillary thyroid cancer patients was built from CDR3 differences across clinicopathological groups. To measure repertoire diversity the researchers used the Shannon index, while the Morisita-Horn index served to gauge how similar the tumor and blood repertoires were. Starting from the raw public reads, TCRdb applied fastp trimming at Q25, assembled clones with MiXCR and retained in-frame beta chains. TCRdb's processing, not the authors' own work, is the source of the V and J calls. This sample is represented by some 29,000 clones; approximately 7.4% of them were singletons. The ten largest clones capture 35% to 50% of the sample.

This clone appeared many times. Its antigen specificity is not known. Base qualities are not provided; no much larger clone lies one nucleotide away. No treatment had been received by any patient before thyroid surgery. The study retrospectively analysed patient clinical samples collected from about 2012 to 2019 using T-cell receptor beta sequencing. What the work shows at the level of the full study, not this receptor alone: In both blood and tumor samples, malignant tumors were reported to have significantly higher TCR beta diversity than benign nodules.

Sequencing was performed on blood. The TCR was taken from a female donor with papillary thyroid cancer or a benign thyroid nodule (not recorded which). Some clones in this sample may be carry-over from other donors' samples. The V and J segments used are TRBV24-1 and TRBJ2-1; 9 bases in the junction line up with TRBD1. The DNA sequence is as follows: TGTGCCACCAGTCCGGGACAGGGTCTGAATGAGCAGTTCTTC. This yields the protein CATSPGQGLNEQFF.